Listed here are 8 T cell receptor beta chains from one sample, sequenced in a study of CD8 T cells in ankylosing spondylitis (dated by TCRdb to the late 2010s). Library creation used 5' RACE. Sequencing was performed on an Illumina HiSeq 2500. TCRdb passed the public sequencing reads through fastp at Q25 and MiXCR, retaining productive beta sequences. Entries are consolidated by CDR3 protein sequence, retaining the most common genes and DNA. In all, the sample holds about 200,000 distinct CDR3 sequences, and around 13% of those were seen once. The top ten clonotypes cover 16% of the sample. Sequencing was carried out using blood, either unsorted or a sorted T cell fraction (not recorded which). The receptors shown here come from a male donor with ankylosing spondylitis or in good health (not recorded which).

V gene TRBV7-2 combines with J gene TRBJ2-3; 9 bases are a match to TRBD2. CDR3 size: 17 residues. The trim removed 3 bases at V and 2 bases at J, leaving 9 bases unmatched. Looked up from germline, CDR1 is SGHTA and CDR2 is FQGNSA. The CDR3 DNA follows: TGTGCCAGCAGCTTGTTTGCGGGGGGGGGTTCCACAGATACGCAGTATTTT. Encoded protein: CASSLFAGGGSTDTQYF.

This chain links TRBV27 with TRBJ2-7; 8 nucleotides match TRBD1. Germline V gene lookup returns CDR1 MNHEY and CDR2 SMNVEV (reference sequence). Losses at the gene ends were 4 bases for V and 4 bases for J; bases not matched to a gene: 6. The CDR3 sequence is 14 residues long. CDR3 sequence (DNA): TGTGCCAGCAGTTGGGGGACAGGCCCTTACGAGCAGTACTTC. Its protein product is CASSWGTGPYEQYF.

The CDR3 DNA is TGTGCCAGCAGTTTAGATGGGACAGGGGCCGAGACCCAGTACTTC. It specifies CASSLDGTGAETQYF. The chain has TRBV12-3 or TRBV12-4 and TRBJ2-5, with 10 bases identical to TRBD1. V lost 1 base, J lost 5 bases, and 4 bases stayed unmatched. The CDR3 loop spans 15 amino acids.

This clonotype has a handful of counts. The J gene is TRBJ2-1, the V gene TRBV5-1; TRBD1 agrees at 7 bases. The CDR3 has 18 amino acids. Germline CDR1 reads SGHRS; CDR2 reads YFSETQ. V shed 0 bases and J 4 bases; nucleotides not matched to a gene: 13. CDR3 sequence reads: CASSLGVSDRALYNEQFF. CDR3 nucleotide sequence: TGCGCCAGCAGCTTGGGGGTCAGCGACAGGGCCCTTTACAATGAGCAGTTCTTC.

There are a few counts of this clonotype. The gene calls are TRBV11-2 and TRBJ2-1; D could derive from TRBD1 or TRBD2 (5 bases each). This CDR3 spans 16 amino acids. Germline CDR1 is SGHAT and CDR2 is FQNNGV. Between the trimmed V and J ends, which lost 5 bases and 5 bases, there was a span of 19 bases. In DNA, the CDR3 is TGTGCCAGCAGCCCCCTATGGGACCGCCCTGACAATGAGCAGTTCTTC. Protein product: CASSPLWDRPDNEQFF.

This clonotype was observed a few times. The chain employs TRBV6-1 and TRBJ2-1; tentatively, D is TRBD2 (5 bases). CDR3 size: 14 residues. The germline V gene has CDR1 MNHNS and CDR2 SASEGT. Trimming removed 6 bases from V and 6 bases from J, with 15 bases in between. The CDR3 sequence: CASRALDGFNEQFF. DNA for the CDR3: TGTGCCAGCAGGGCACTAGACGGGTTCAATGAGCAGTTCTTC.

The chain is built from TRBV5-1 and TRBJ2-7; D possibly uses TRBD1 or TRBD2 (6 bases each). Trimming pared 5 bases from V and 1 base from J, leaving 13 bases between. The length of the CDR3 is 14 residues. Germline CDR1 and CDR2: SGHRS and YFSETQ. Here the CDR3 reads CASSHRGVSYEQYF. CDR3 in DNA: TGCGCCAGCAGTCATAGGGGGGTTTCCTACGAGCAGTACTTC.

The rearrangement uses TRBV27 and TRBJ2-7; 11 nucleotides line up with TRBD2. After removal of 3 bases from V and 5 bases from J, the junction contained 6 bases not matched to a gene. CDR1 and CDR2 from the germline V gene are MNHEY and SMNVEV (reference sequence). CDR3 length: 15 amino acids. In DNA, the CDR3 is TGTGCCAGCAGTTTGTCGACTAGCGGGGCTCACGAGCAGTACTTC. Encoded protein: CASSLSTSGAHEQYF.